Sequencing of this T cell receptor (beta chain) was carried out in a study of blood T cell repertoires in COVID-19. Overall study: Sources were T cells, B-cell-depleted T cells, or PBMCs; the material itself was cDNA or gDNA.

Authors' methods: Amplification of reference gene primers was used by the study to estimate nucleated cell counts. Produced via immunoSEQ multiplex PCR; TCRdb's table is partial and in-frame only. The V and J calls and clone size were taken over from that table, and D and trimming were inferred from the DNA. The sample contains roughly 160,000 clones, roughly 87% of which appear only once. The germline CDR1 and CDR2 sequences are MNHEY and SMNVEV (reference sequence). This CDR3 is 15 amino acids long. V lost 3 bases and J 7 bases, leaving 16 bases between the germline ends. Membership in each cohort depended on participant-reported clinical history. In Cohort 3, a recovered donor had either two negative PCRs, clearance, or symptom resolution.

Source material: PBMCs or T cells enriched from blood (not recorded which). This chain uses TRBV27 with TRBJ1-5; no definite D call. This TCR was recovered from a woman in her 50s who had recovered from COVID-19. CDR3 amino acids: CASSLADLIYQPQHF. CDR3 coding DNA: TGTGCCAGCAGTTTGGCAGATTTGATATACCAGCCCCAGCATTTT.